The 26 T cell receptor beta chains presented below share a single source sample, sequenced in a study of blood T cells in healthy people across ages. The second PCR ran roughly 7 to 12 cycles with a sample-barcoded 5' primer and J-beta primers. From the 5' RACE reads, TCRdb called clonotypes with MiXCR, one entry per CDR3 protein. The sample comprises 500,000 to 700,000 distinct CDR3 sequences, less than 35% of which are singletons, and 15% to 18% rests with the top ten. The sample taken for sequencing was blood. Receptors were obtained from a woman at least 80 years old in good health.

For this clonotype: A clone one base away is much larger, so this may be a read error. J is TRBJ1-1 and V is TRBV7-2; D remains unclear. Germline CDR1 reads SGHTA; CDR2 reads FQGNSA. The CDR3 sequence is 14 residues long. Deletions cut 5 bases from V and 3 bases from J, with 13 bases between. The CDR3 DNA is TGTGCCAGCAGCCAGACCTTGGTAGACACTGAAGCTTTCTTT. This gives the protein CASSQTLVDTEAFF.

Comment on this clonotype: Possible read error: a much larger clone is one base away. The rearrangement joins TRBV20-1 to TRBJ2-1; 9 nucleotides agree with TRBD1. The CDR3 totals 12 residues. Looked up from germline, CDR1 is DFQATT and CDR2 is SNEGSKA (reference sequence). The CDR3 nucleotides are TGCAGTGCGCGGACAGGGGCGTATGAGCTGTTCTTC. It yields the protein CSARTGAYELFF.

At least ten counts were recorded for this clonotype. The rearrangement links TRBV30 to TRBJ1-2; D remains unclear. Germline V gene lookup returns CDR1 GTSNPN and CDR2 SVGIG (reference sequence). The CDR3 covers 12 residues. V was trimmed by 4 bases and J by 7 bases, leaving 13 bases between them. This CDR3 reads CAWTIRRGGYTF. As DNA, the CDR3 is TGTGCCTGGACCATTAGGCGGGGTGGCTACACCTTC. Together with reference TRBV30 and TRBJ1-2, the CDR3 gives the full variable domain: SQTIHQWPATLVQPVGSPLSLECTVEGTSNPNLYWYRQAAGRGLQLLFYSVGIGQISSEVPQNLSASRPQDRQFILSSKKLLLSDSGFYLCAWTIRRGGYTFGSGTRLTVV.

On this clonotype itself: A read error may be the cause here, since a much bigger clone is one base away. The V call is TRBV30, the J call TRBJ2-5; D remains ambiguous. This CDR3 contains 11 residues. Trimming took off 5 bases at V and 11 bases at J, with 15 bases between the two ends. The germline V gene has CDR1 GTSNPN and CDR2 SVGIG (reference sequence). The CDR3 bases are TGTGCCTGGCACAGATCCTACAAGCAGTACTTC. The encoded protein is CAWHRSYKQYF.

This clonotype has a single count. The J gene is TRBJ2-5, the V gene TRBV11-2, with D unclear. V was shortened by 1 base and J by 2 bases, with 8 bases between the two germline ends. CDR3 length: 14 residues. CDR1 and CDR2 from the germline V gene are SGHAT and FQNNGV. CDR3 DNA sequence: TGTGCCAGCAGCTTAGGGTGGGTACAAGAGACCCAGTACTTC. Translating gives CASSLGWVQETQYF.

This clonotype was seen many times. At one end, the junction sequence differs from germline, possibly due to a read error. The chain couples TRBV7-7 to TRBJ2-7, with TRBD1 identical over 9 bases. This CDR3 contains 15 residues. Germline V gene lookup returns CDR1 SSHAT and CDR2 FNYEAQ (reference sequence). CDR3 sequence reads: CASSSNRGPNYEQYF. CDR3 nucleotide sequence: TGTGCTAGCAGCTCCAACAGGGGGCCCAACTACGAGCAGTACTTC.

This clonotype was counted ten times or more. J is TRBJ1-2 and V is TRBV15, with a possible D match to TRBD1 (6 bases). The CDR3 is 15 residues long. Trimming shortened V by 3 bases and J by 6 bases, and 17 bases separated the two germline ends. CDR1 is LNHNV and CDR2 is YYDKDF in the germline V gene (reference sequence). The DNA of the CDR3 is TGTGCCACCAGCAGCGCCGGGACACTGAGGGATGGCTACACCTTC. Its protein is CATSSAGTLRDGYTF. The full variable domain, in which reference TRBV15 and TRBJ1-2 provide the parts outside the CDR3, is DAMVIQNPRYQVTQFGKPVTLSCSQTLNHNVMYWYQQKSSQAPKLLFHYYDKDFNNEADTPDNFQSRRPNTSFCFLDIRSPGLGDTAMYLCATSSAGTLRDGYTFGSGTRLTVV.

This clonotype was counted many times. V gene TRBV10-3 combines with J gene TRBJ2-4; D might be TRBD1 (6 bases). Germline V gene data show CDR1 as ENHRY and CDR2 as SYGVKD. Trimming took off 5 bases at V and 3 bases at J, with 11 bases between the two ends. This CDR3 is 14 amino acids long. CDR3 loop: CAISPGVGKNIQYF. The CDR3 DNA reads as TGTGCCATCAGTCCAGGGGTGGGCAAAAACATTCAGTACTTC.

Of note for this clonotype: This could be a read error, since a much larger clone is one nucleotide away. V is TRBV4-1 and J is TRBJ2-5; D is unresolved. Germline loops: CDR1 MGHRA, CDR2 YSYEKL. Trimming removed 3 bases from V and 1 base from J, with 9 bases in between. This CDR3 contains 14 residues. The CDR3: CASSHPGAQETQYF. Written as DNA, the CDR3 is TGCGCCAGCAGCCACCCAGGAGCCCAAGAGACCCAGTACTTC.

This clonotype was seen repeatedly, ten times or more. V gene TRBV4-2 combines with J gene TRBJ2-5, with 9 bases aligning to TRBD2. The CDR3 covers 17 residues. In germline, CDR1 is LGHNA, CDR2 YNFKEQ. J lost 1 base, V lost 2 bases, and 8 bases had no gene match. This chain's CDR3 is CASSQSRGGGAQETQYF. CDR3 sequence (DNA): TGTGCCAGCAGCCAAAGCCGGGGCGGGGGGGCCCAAGAGACCCAGTACTTC.

This clonotype has a count of ten or more. The chain is built from TRBV7-3 and TRBJ2-1; 9 bases fit TRBD2. This CDR3 has 14 amino acids. J lost 9 bases, V lost 5 bases, and 8 bases had no gene match. The germline CDR1 and CDR2 sequences are SGHTA and FQGTGA. The CDR3 DNA is TGTGCCAGCAGCCAGGGACTAGCCATCGGTGAGCAGTTCTTC. This translates into CASSQGLAIGEQFF.

This clonotype came up many times. The chain employs TRBV20-1 and TRBJ2-7; D remains ambiguous. Germline V gene data show CDR1 as DFQATT and CDR2 as SNEGSKA (reference sequence). The CDR3 is made up of 13 amino acids. Between the trimmed V and J ends, which lost 3 bases and 0 bases, there was a span of 9 bases. CDR3 in amino acids: CSARDRLSYEQYF. DNA of the CDR3: TGCAGTGCTAGGGATCGGCTCTCCTACGAGCAGTACTTC.

The chain joins TRBV11-2 to TRBJ2-3; 9 bases align to TRBD2. The CDR3 is made up of 16 amino acids. Trimming removed 5 bases from V and 4 bases from J; junction bases left unmatched: 10. Germline assignment: CDR1 SGHAT and CDR2 FQNNGV. This CDR3 reads CASSRLAGGPSDTQYF. The DNA for the CDR3 is TGTGCCAGCAGCCGCCTGGCGGGGGGGCCTTCAGATACGCAGTATTTT.

Many counts were recorded for this clonotype. The V gene is TRBV10-3, the J gene TRBJ2-5; tentative D call: TRBD1 (6 bases). V was cut by 4 bases and J by 9 bases, with 12 bases left in between. CDR3 length: 12 amino acids. Germline CDR1 ENHRY, CDR2 SYGVKD. As DNA, the CDR3 is TGTGCCATCAGTGGGGGGCCAGGCCCCCAGTACTTC. Protein product: CAISGGPGPQYF.

The chain combines TRBV19 with TRBJ2-7; no clear D. The CDR3 spans 14 residues. Germline CDR1 is LNHDA and CDR2 is SQIVND (reference sequence). Trimming left V 5 bases short and J 1 base short, with 12 bases between. The CDR3 DNA reads as TGTGCCAGTAGTTTTTCTGCATCGTCCTACGAGCAGTACTTC. Protein sequence: CASSFSASSYEQYF.

On this clonotype itself: One junction end disagrees with the germline gene, perhaps due to a read error. The genes are TRBV11-2 and TRBJ2-2; D may correspond to TRBD1 or TRBD2 (6 bases each). The CDR3 has 16 residues. CDR1 and CDR2 (germline): SGHAT, FQNNGV. The CDR3 here is CASSPLVGGYTGGLFF. CDR3 coding DNA: TGTGCCAGCAGCCCTCTTGTGGGGGGCTACACCGGGGGGCTGTTTTTT.

This clonotype was seen repeatedly, ten times or more. The chain employs TRBV28 and TRBJ2-7; D possibly corresponds to TRBD2 (6 bases). Germline loops: CDR1 MDHEN, CDR2 SYDVKM. The V and J ends lost 5 bases and 5 bases respectively, with 13 bases between them. CDR3 length: 13 amino acids. The CDR3 nucleotides are TGTGCCAGCAGTCCAGCGACTAGTAACGAGCAGTACTTC. It translates to CASSPATSNEQYF.

There are many counts of this clonotype. V is TRBV24-1 and J is TRBJ2-1; 9 bases are shared with TRBD2. V lost 4 bases to trimming and J lost 8 bases; unmatched junction nucleotides: 11. CDR1 is KGHDR, CDR2 SFDVKD, per germline. There are 16 residues in the CDR3. The DNA for the CDR3 is TGTGCCACCAGTGACCAGCGGGGGGCTCGATTGGATGAGCAGTTCTTC. This encodes CATSDQRGARLDEQFF.

This clonotype was picked up many times. The chain links TRBV28 to TRBJ1-2, with unresolved D. V lost 3 bases and J 3 bases, leaving 8 bases between the germline ends. Germline CDR1 reads MDHEN; CDR2 reads SYDVKM. The CDR3 length is 13 residues. CDR3 residues: CASSFLQYYGYTF. In DNA form, the CDR3 reads TGTGCCAGCAGTTTCTTACAGTACTATGGCTACACCTTC.

As regards this clonotype: A read error may be the cause here, since a much bigger clone is one base away. V and J are TRBV4-3 and TRBJ2-2; D may match TRBD1 or TRBD2 (5 bases each). V lost 1 base and J 4 bases, leaving 10 bases between the germline ends. The CDR3 runs to 15 residues. Germline V gives CDR1 LGHNA, CDR2 YSLEER. CDR3 nucleotide sequence: TGCGCCAGCAGCCAAGCGGGGACCATCACCGGGGAGCTGTTTTTT. As protein: CASSQAGTITGELFF.

The genes are TRBV9 and TRBJ1-4; TRBD1 matches 7 bases. After removal of 3 bases from V and 8 bases from J, the junction contained 10 bases not matched to a gene. The CDR3 is 15 residues long. CDR1 and CDR2 from the germline V gene are SGDLS and YYNGEE. The CDR3 region is CASSAGTVGGEKLFF. The CDR3 coding sequence is TGTGCCAGCAGCGCCGGGACAGTGGGAGGGGAAAAACTGTTTTTT.

A remark on this clonotype: A read error may explain this, as a much larger clone is one base away. The chain employs TRBV29-1 and TRBJ2-1; D not certain. Near its end, the DNA agrees better with TRBJ2-7, so the J call may be wrong. The CDR3 is 16 residues long. Germline V gene sequence: CDR1 SQVTM, CDR2 ANQGSEA. CDR3 bases: TGCAGCGTTGAAGACCTCTATCGGGCCTCCTACAATGAGCAGTACTTC. Protein: CSVEDLYRASYNEQYF.

This clonotype came up many times. This sequence joins TRBV12-3 or TRBV12-4 and TRBJ1-2, with 8 bases fitting TRBD1. V dropped 5 bases and J dropped 5; count of bases not matched to a gene: 7. The CDR3 is 14 amino acids. This chain's CDR3 is CASSPRTGWYGYTF. CDR3 DNA sequence: TGTGCCAGCAGTCCACGGACAGGGTGGTATGGCTACACCTTC.

This clonotype was counted many times. The V call is TRBV4-1, the J call TRBJ1-2, with 7 bases identical to TRBD1. The V and J ends lost 0 bases and 3 bases, in that order; junction bases with no gene match: 4. From germline, CDR1 is MGHRA and CDR2 YSYEKL. There are 15 residues in the CDR3. This chain's CDR3 is CASSQDPGGDYGYTF. The CDR3 nucleotides read TGCGCCAGCAGCCAAGACCCAGGGGGAGACTATGGCTACACCTTC.

The chain is built from TRBV11-1 and TRBJ2-1; D is perhaps TRBD1 (5 bases). V dropped 3 bases and J dropped 5 bases, with 17 bases sitting between them. This CDR3 spans 16 amino acids. Germline CDR1 reads SGHAT; CDR2 reads FQDESV (reference sequence). The CDR3 here is CASSFSGPTGNNEQFF. The DNA of the CDR3 is TGTGCCAGCAGCTTCTCAGGGCCTACTGGGAACAATGAGCAGTTCTTC.

This sequence joins TRBV5-1 and TRBJ2-7; TRBD1 agrees at 10 bases. V was pared by 5 bases and J by 3 bases, with 14 bases of the junction left unmatched. The CDR3 sequence is 17 residues long. Germline V gene sequence: CDR1 SGHRS, CDR2 YFSETQ. The CDR3 loop is CASRHYRGTGVNYEQYF. The CDR3 DNA follows: TGCGCCAGCAGGCACTACCGAGGGACAGGGGTCAACTACGAGCAGTACTTC.